The present TCR beta chain was sequenced within a study of cytomegalovirus exposure and HLA in healthy donors (dated by TCRdb to the late 2010s). With respect to the entire study: In an earlier analysis of about 560 of the donors, 276 Gb of sequence data and just under 120 million unique TCR beta sequences from roughly 200 million T cells were reported. An early release that covered some 630 HLA-typed donors contained 250 to 350 gigabases of sequencing data and 65 million to 100 million unique TCR sequences. Of the 350 to 450 genotyped donors, about 80% fell in the genetic ancestry cluster associated with self-reported Caucasian donors. The study aimed to test whether cataloging public T cell receptors could reveal signatures of past pathogen exposure. Using immunosequencing, the study profiled T cell repertoires from 666 subjects and related those repertoires to cytomegalovirus serostatus. Along with the roughly 670-subject first cohort, a separate validation cohort of over 90 different subjects was used. High-throughput TCR immunosequencing, statistical association of individual TCRs with disease status, and machine learning were combined to predict cytomegalovirus infection status. A later analysis re-examined previously published TCR beta repertoires from over 500 donors and added high-resolution HLA genotyping to investigate patterns of TCR occurrence. In the later analysis, no new phenotypic data were used to find candidate immune exposures; instead, reliance was placed on TCR beta sequences and their occurrence across donors. An earlier analysis of approximately 580 of the donors used high-throughput TCR beta sequencing to judge whether each TCR beta V gene segment behaved as functional or pseudogenic. Donor age, sex, ethnicity and CMV serostatus were collected together with the repertoire data. In a later genetic analysis, genome-wide SNP genotypes for about three fifths of the roughly 670 donors were used, and that subset was treated as a discovery cohort. Every discovery cohort repertoire had been produced on one sequencing platform. HLA typing included class I and class II loci at four-digit resolution. Typing coverage varied by locus: roughly 629-630 donors for A, B, C, DRB1 and DQB1; under 550 for DQA1; about 600 for DPA1; approximately 450 for DPB1. Because of strong linkage in the cohort, roughly 5 DR-DQ haplotypes were treated as single units for association and clustering. Among roughly 370 genotyped donors of the cohort, an average of around 240,000 unique TCR beta nucleotide sequences were sequenced per donor, roughly 18% of them non-productive. Study-wide conclusions, independent of this receptor: Presence/absence analyses assumed roughly uniform sequencing depth across donors, an assumption that may not hold. A few of the identified cytomegalovirus-associated TCR beta chains were confirmed in vitro to be specific for cytomegalovirus antigens. The 87-base-pair reads could not distinguish some IMGT-functional V segments, including TRBV6-2 and TRBV6-3, so those segments were excluded. HLA typing was unavailable for some donors at each locus, so association tests used only the typed subset. Assigning TCR associations to individual alleles was difficult when HLA alleles, especially DR and DQ, strongly co-occurred. A cluster of highly shared sequence variants was judged likely to represent a technical artifact of the sequencing pipeline. It was suggested by the authors that the approach could potentially be generalized to other disease states and immunological phenotypes. Correlated functional status among segregating V segments might reflect linkage disequilibrium, but an unknown experimental factor could not be ruled out. Specific HLA alleles were associated with 16,951 TCR beta sequences at a false discovery rate of 0.05 in a later analysis. Immune exposure information for the cohort was limited to CMV serostatus. A later genetic analysis associated a missense DCLRE1C variant with V-gene and J-gene trimming of TCR beta chains, and an independent cohort replicated the association. Most TCR sequences were observed very rarely across donors, whereas some public TCRs were present in many individuals. According to a later genetic analysis, donors in an Asian-associated ancestry cluster had fewer N-insertions in productive TCRs than the roughly 700-donor mean. In a later analysis, the rate of TCR association differed among HLA loci, with DRB1 alleles having the most associated TCRs and HLA-C alleles having the fewest. In a later analysis, HLA-associated TCR beta chains showed more clonal expansion and lower generation probabilities than non-associated chains that were equally common. In an earlier analysis of several hundred of the donors, most TCR beta V segments were observed in productive rearrangements about 90% or about 30% of the time, broadly matching IMGT annotations. Only TCR beta chains were sequenced in this cohort, and the absence of alpha or paired-chain data limited detectable features. A further reported finding was that TCR beta sequences accurately predicted the HLA-A and HLA-B alleles for most subjects in the first cohort. The study listed 164 TCR beta chains as associated with cytomegalovirus. Because counts were too low, about 18 rarely observed V segments, including chromosome 9 orphons, were left out of the earlier analysis of roughly 600 of the donors. In a later analysis, most CMV-associated TCR beta chains were found to appear HLA-restricted, with HLA associations seemingly driven largely by CMV exposure. In a later analysis, several top co-occurrence clusters were reported to appear linked to parvovirus B19, influenza, CMV and Epstein-Barr virus. The classifier was reported to diagnose cytomegalovirus status with high specificity and sensitivity in both the original cohort and the validation cohort.

The germline V gene specifies MNHNS as CDR1 and SASEGT as CDR2. V and J are truncated by 6 bases and 9 bases respectively, leaving an intervening sequence of 15 bases. From its cysteine to its phenylalanine, the CDR3 spans 13 amino acids. Only CDR3 DNA is held: 39 bases, read in frame from base 1. The cohort comprised some 700 healthy bone marrow donors. At the time of sampling, every cohort member was nominally healthy, though immune exposures that went unrecorded were likely present. The donor tested CMV seronegative and was one of the 352 seronegative cohort members. A peripheral blood sample was collected from each donor, and TCR beta sequencing was performed on peripheral blood mononuclear cells. Genomic DNA extraction from the blood cell samples was performed with the Qiagen DNeasy Blood Extraction Kit. The library was generated by the immunoSEQ multiplex PCR assay. For the multiplex PCR, a mixture combining 60 forward primers for TCR Vbeta segments and 13 reverse primers for TCR Jbeta segments was used. A multiplex PCR assay on genomic DNA amplified the CDR3 region of rearranged TCR beta genes. On the Illumina HiSeq System, the amplified TCR beta libraries were sequenced as 87-base-pair reads. As for the original processing: A later analysis counted some 74 million unique TCR beta chains across the 670 or so repertoires, and roughly 9.9 million of these chains were shared by at least two donors. A nearest-neighbor algorithm error-corrected the raw reads and collapsed the reads into unique sequences, merging closely related sequences to remove PCR and sequencing errors. V, D and J gene segments were assigned by aligning CDR3 sequences to IMGT reference sequences. For a sequence to be retained, at least a six-nucleotide match to both a V gene segment and a J gene segment was required. A rearrangement counted as productive if the CDR3 had no stop codons and remained in frame with V and J, and every other rearrangement counted as non-productive. Following IMGT convention, CDR3 was defined as the stretch from the second conserved V-encoded cysteine to the conserved J-encoded phenylalanine. The earlier analysis of fewer than 700 of the donors excluded sequences that lacked an unambiguous match to a single V gene segment. In an earlier analysis of about 590 of the donors, a V segment was called functional when productive rearrangements were above 56.7%, and segregating when the standard deviation between donors exceeded 5%. A statistical classification framework was developed to diagnose cytomegalovirus status using the catalog of TCR beta chain sequences. V and J gene assignment, in a later analysis, came from comparing TCR nucleotide sequences with IMGT/GENE-DB human TR gene sequences. A later analysis assigned CDR3 sequences and most-parsimonious VDJ recombination scenarios with the TCRdist pipeline. In a later analysis, each TCR beta chain was defined by its CDR3 amino acid sequence together with its V-gene family, and reads without a unique V-gene family were excluded. A later analysis removed roughly 590 highly shared, low-generation-probability nucleotide sequences to deal with suspected cross-contamination and a sequencing artifact. In a later analysis, a clonal expansion index for each public chain was calculated from normalized within-repertoire ranks of inferred template counts. In a later analysis, generation probabilities were computed using a VDJ recombination model fitted to out-of-frame rearrangements, and the results were checked against IGoR. In a later analysis, hypergeometric tests were used to score TCR-TCR, TCR-HLA and TCR-CMV co-occurrence, with a repertoire-size bias correction applied to TCR pairs. A later analysis estimated false discovery rates by permuting HLA or CMV assignments 20 times. In a later analysis, co-occurring TCRs were grouped using DBSCAN, with TCRdist sequence similarity added in when clustering inside HLA-allele-positive subsets. Repertoires with fewer than 30,000 or more than 120,000 public chains, plus five repertoires with anomalous nucleotide sharing, were excluded from co-occurrence clustering. Sourced from immuneACCESS, this table was stored by TCRdb with only in-frame sequences that have V and J called. A share of the clones is absent; for the studies checked, an unresolved V gene accounts for under half, and the remainder has no known explanation. The DNA gave D and trimming, while V, J and clone size come from that table. For this sample there are about 150,000 clones; approximately 79% appear just once. The ten largest clones represent approximately 1.5% of the sample.

Concerning this clone: Its antigen has not been determined. No base quality information exists; no much larger clone differs at one position.

The V and J genes are TRBV6-1 and TRBJ1-5; TRBD1 is possibly the D segment (5 matching bases). The sample taken for sequencing was PBMCs. This receptor was taken from a young woman in good health and CMV-seronegative. The CDR3 region reads CASRIDRNGPQHF. The DNA sequence is as follows: TGTGCCAGCAGGATAGACAGAAACGGGCCCCAGCATTTT.